Each of the 16 T cell receptor beta chains below was sequenced from the same sample in a study of regulatory T cells in long-lasting Graves disease. With iRepertoire HTBI primers and Arm-PCR of CDR3 regions, TCR beta libraries were built. TCRdb fed the multiplex PCR reads into MiXCR, producing one record per CDR3 protein. Altogether hundreds of thousands of distinct CDR3 sequences are present, 15% being singletons, with the ten largest covering around 7.6%. Time point here: newly diagnosed GD, antithyroid drugs for less than 3 months. Construction of the TCR library relied on RNA isolated from PBMCs. These data are also associated with another study on T cells in Graves' hyperthyroidism and ophthalmopathy.

The specimen comprised peripheral blood mononuclear cells (PBMCs), sampled at new diagnosis, from a patient treated with antithyroid drugs. These receptors originate from a woman in her thirties or forties with Graves disease.

J is TRBJ2-1 and V is TRBV24-1, with 10 bases identical to TRBD2. The CDR3 extends over 16 amino acids. Looked up from germline, CDR1 is KGHDR and CDR2 is SFDVKD. Trimming took 0 bases from V and 9 from J; bases not matched to a gene: 7. Here the CDR3 DNA reads TGTGCCACCAGTGATTTGGGGCTAGCGGGAGCCAGTGAGCAGTTCTTC. Amino acid sequence: CATSDLGLAGASEQFF.

The chain links TRBV2 to TRBJ1-2; D unclear. The CDR3 covers 12 residues. V gave up 6 bases and J gave up 7 bases, with 12 bases separating them. Germline loops: CDR1 SNHLY, CDR2 FYNNEI. CDR3 protein: CASRDQWVGYTF. CDR3 nucleotide sequence: TGTGCCAGCAGGGACCAGTGGGTTGGCTACACCTTC. Full variable domain (outside the CDR3, taken from reference TRBV2 and TRBJ1-2): EPEVTQTPSHQVTQMGQEVILRCVPISNHLYFYWYRQILGQKVEFLVSFYNNEISEKSEIFDDQFSVERPDGSNFTLKIRSTKLEDSAMYFCASRDQWVGYTFGSGTRLTVV.

This clonotype appeared many times. This chain connects TRBV27 to TRBJ2-1, with 9 bases lining up with TRBD2. Trimming removed 4 bases from V and 7 bases from J; junction bases left unmatched: 8. The CDR3 runs to 15 residues. Germline-derived CDR1 and CDR2 are MNHEY and SMNVEV (reference sequence). The CDR3 loop reads CASSSKGTSRNEQFF. The CDR3 DNA reads as TGTGCCAGCAGTTCAAAAGGGACTAGCAGGAATGAGCAGTTCTTC.

The chain uses TRBV6-5 and TRBJ2-7, with D possibly being TRBD1 (5 bases). This CDR3 comprises 16 residues. The germline gives CDR1 MNHEY, CDR2 SVGAGI. Trimming took off 0 bases at V and 3 bases at J, with 15 bases between the two ends. The CDR3 sequence: CASSYSIGMGLYEQYF. In DNA form, the CDR3 reads TGTGCCAGCAGTTACTCGATAGGTATGGGGCTCTACGAGCAGTACTTC.

This clonotype has a handful of counts. The chain employs TRBV11-1 and TRBJ2-1; 10 nucleotides match TRBD2. The length of the CDR3 is 16 residues. Germline trimming cut 4 bases from V and 1 base from J; bases unmatched to any gene: 4. Germline values: CDR1 SGHAT, CDR2 FQDESV (reference sequence). The CDR3 is CASSSLAGVSYNEQFF. The CDR3 coding sequence is TGTGCCAGCAGCTCCCTAGCGGGGGTATCCTACAATGAGCAGTTCTTC.

Many counts were recorded for this clonotype. This chain links TRBV6-1 with TRBJ1-6, with D tentatively TRBD1 (5 bases). V shed 8 bases and J shed 7 bases, with 9 bases lying between them. In germline, CDR1 is MNHNS, CDR2 SASEGT. The CDR3 is 12 amino acids. CDR3 bases: TGTGCCAGCGTGGAGGGGAATTCACCCCTCCACTTT. Translated, it gives CASVEGNSPLHF.

At least ten counts were recorded for this clonotype. The chain combines TRBV20-1 with TRBJ2-2, with 7 positions matching TRBD1. With 0 bases clipped from V and 1 base from J, the junction kept 2 bases outside the gene matches. In germline, CDR1 is DFQATT, CDR2 SNEGSKA (reference sequence). The CDR3 extends over 15 amino acids. CDR3 region: CSAREHRGNTGELFF. The CDR3 DNA sequence: TGCAGTGCTAGAGAACACAGGGGGAACACCGGGGAGCTGTTTTTT.

The V call is TRBV9, the J call TRBJ1-3; 7 bases are shared with TRBD1. The CDR3 consists of 15 residues. Germline V gene sequence: CDR1 SGDLS, CDR2 YYNGEE. Unmatched junction bases numbered 4, after V lost 4 bases and J lost 0 bases. CDR3 sequence: CASSPRDSSGNTIYF. The CDR3 DNA follows: TGTGCCAGCAGCCCCCGGGACAGCTCTGGAAACACCATATATTTT.

The V and J genes are TRBV6-1 and TRBJ1-4; D possibly corresponds to TRBD1 (5 bases). CDR3 length: 13 amino acids. Germline lookup yields CDR1 MNHNS and CDR2 SASEGT. V was shortened by 6 bases and J by 5 bases, with 10 bases between the two germline ends. The CDR3 DNA reads as TGTGCCAGCAGAATTACAGGAAATGAAAAACTGTTTTTT. Its protein is CASRITGNEKLFF.

This clonotype was seen many times. V gene TRBV11-2 combines with J gene TRBJ2-1; 12 bases map to TRBD2. The CDR3 sequence is 16 residues long. The junction had 11 bases not matched to a gene; V was cut back by 5 bases and J by 9 bases. CDR1 and CDR2 (germline): SGHAT, FQNNGV. CDR3 protein: CASSPSPSSGRGEQFF. The CDR3 DNA follows: TGTGCCAGCAGCCCTTCCCCCTCTAGCGGGAGGGGTGAGCAGTTCTTC.

This clonotype was found many times. The genes are TRBV9 and TRBJ1-1; 8 bases are shared with TRBD1. Germline lookup yields CDR1 SGDLS and CDR2 YYNGEE. The CDR3 is 14 amino acids. V lost 4 bases to trimming and J lost 4 bases; unmatched junction nucleotides: 6. The CDR3 is CASSFGQGLTEAFF. CDR3 in DNA: TGTGCCAGCAGCTTCGGACAGGGTCTCACTGAAGCTTTCTTT.

This clonotype was seen more than once but under ten times. The chain links TRBV12-3 or TRBV12-4 to TRBJ1-1, with D possibly being TRBD1 (5 bases). The length of the CDR3 is 12 residues. Trimming took off 5 bases at V and 5 bases at J, with 9 bases between the two ends. The CDR3 sequence is CASSGGETEAFF. As DNA, the CDR3 is TGTGCCAGCAGTGGGGGGGAAACTGAAGCTTTCTTT.

The V call is TRBV12-3 or TRBV12-4, the J call TRBJ2-1; no clear D. The DNA end lines up better with TRBJ2-7; the J call may be wrong. CDR3 length: 12 amino acids. The CDR3 DNA sequence: TGTGCCAGCAGTTTAGATTGGAATGAGCAGTACTTC. Amino acids: CASSLDWNEQYF.

This clonotype was counted many times. The chain is built from TRBV29-1 and TRBJ2-7, with D unresolved. The CDR3 has 12 amino acids. Trimming took 5 bases from V and 2 from J, leaving 10 bases between them. Germline-derived CDR1 and CDR2 are SQVTM and ANQGSEA. This CDR3 is CSVSAETYEQYF. CDR3 DNA sequence: TGCAGCGTTAGTGCAGAAACCTACGAGCAGTACTTC.

A remark on this clonotype: Only one base separates this from a far larger clonotype, so it likely reflects a read error. The chain carries TRBV18 and TRBJ2-1; 13 positions agree with TRBD2. CDR1 KGHSH and CDR2 LQKENI come from the germline V gene. CDR3 length equals 15 residues. The V and J ends lost 5 bases and 13 bases, in that order; junction bases with no gene match: 11. CDR3 coding DNA: TGTGCCAGCTCAACGGGACTAGCGGGACAAGAGACCCAGTTCTTC. Translated, it gives CASSTGLAGQETQFF.

At least ten counts were recorded for this clonotype. The gene calls are TRBV19 and TRBJ2-3; the D gene could be TRBD1 or TRBD2 (7 bases each). There are 18 residues in the CDR3. The V end lost 1 base, the J end lost 2 bases, and 19 bases lay between the germline ends. Germline assignment: CDR1 LNHDA and CDR2 SQIVND (reference sequence). The CDR3 DNA reads TGTGCCAGTAGTATAGGGGGGGGGACAGCTTTATCCACAGATACGCAGTATTTT. Protein sequence: CASSIGGGTALSTDTQYF.